The present T cell receptor beta chain was sequenced within a study of cytomegalovirus exposure and HLA in healthy donors. Study outcomes and limitations: Cytomegalovirus status was reportedly diagnosed by the classifier with high sensitivity and specificity.

Germline CDR1 is PRHDT and CDR2 is FYEKMQ (reference sequence). The CDR3 length is 13 residues. V was shortened by 0 bases and J by 2 bases, with 5 bases between the two germline ends. PCR used 60 Vbeta primers and 13 Jbeta primers. The data were produced by immunoSEQ multiplex PCR, yet TCRdb's version contains in-frame clones alone and is incomplete. The repertoire holds around 150,000 clones, with around 83% as singletons. Remarks on this clone: Its matching antigen is unknown.

The V gene is TRBV13, the J gene TRBJ2-7; D gene ambiguous. This clonotype was obtained from a man aged 35-49 years in good health and CMV-seropositive. Sequenced sample: PBMCs. The chain's CDR3 is CASSLGTAYEQYF. Written as DNA, the CDR3 is TGTGCCAGCAGCTTAGGCACGGCCTACGAGCAGTACTTC.